The clone carrying this T cell receptor (beta chain) was found many times. For TCRbeta, the library was prepared with unique molecular identifiers. TCRdb reprocessed the PCR reads via MiXCR and lists one record per CDR3 protein. Of just over 350,000 distinct CDR3 sequences listed, roughly 15% are singletons. These data belong to a study of T-cell reconstitution after alpha-beta-depleted transplantation in children. Germline CDR1 SGHNT, CDR2 YYREEE (reference sequence). The CDR3 runs 15 residues. Trimming shortened V by 4 bases and J by 2 bases, and 12 bases separated the two germline ends. V usage is TRBV5-4 and J usage is TRBJ2-2, with D perhaps matching TRBD1 (6 bases). The sequenced sample was PBMCs, obtained from the stem cell graft. The receptor was isolated from a human donor who donated a stem cell graft to a child with Fanconi anemia. The CDR3 sequence is CASSRGQPNTGELFF. The CDR3 coding sequence is TGTGCCAGCAGCCGAGGACAGCCAAACACCGGGGAGCTGTTTTTT.